The source of this T cell receptor beta chain is a study of beta chain features in type 1 diabetes. Study observations and caveats: Because the template was cDNA, high-expressing cells might be over-represented. People with Type 1 diabetes carried modestly yet significantly shorter TCRB CDR3s in all four CD4+ subsets.

Expressed TCRB transcripts got sequenced, as all isolated RNA was reverse transcribed. TCRdb keeps only in-frame clones here, not all; method: immunoSEQ multiplex PCR. In the table there are 250,000 to 300,000 clones, 13% to 15% of which are singletons. The purity of all sorted populations exceeded 95%. Regarding this clone: Antigen: not known. Other DNA sequences in the same sample also yield this CDR3.

V was cut by 1 base and J by 5 bases, with 9 bases left in between. Germline lookup yields CDR1 SGHRS and CDR2 YFSETQ. CDR3 size: 13 residues. The sample consisted of naive CD4+ T cells from blood. The sequence was collected from a man under 40 with type 1 diabetes. This chain connects TRBV5-1 to TRBJ2-5, with D tentatively TRBD2 (5 bases). The CDR3 sequence: CASSLLGGETQYF. In nucleotides, the CDR3 is TGCGCCAGCAGCTTGCTGGGCGGGGAGACCCAGTACTTC.